This T cell receptor (beta chain) was sequenced for a study of cytomegalovirus exposure and HLA in healthy donors. CDR3 length: 16 amino acids. Germline V gene lookup returns CDR1 SGDLS and CDR2 YYNGEE. The V gene lost 2 bases and the J gene lost 0 bases, with 11 bases spanning the gap. Note on this clone: The antigen is unknown.

Vbeta (60) and Jbeta (13) primers were used in the PCR. Assay: immunoSEQ multiplex PCR; the TCRdb copy retains only in-frame clones and omits some. The sample carries tens of thousands of clones, around 74% recorded once. Whole-study results and caveats: In a later analysis, a missense DCLRE1C variant was linked to TCR beta V- and J-gene trimming.

The sequencing sample was made of PBMCs. The clonotype comes from a woman aged 50 to 60 in good health and CMV-seropositive. V gene TRBV9 combines with J gene TRBJ2-2; D is undetermined. The DNA for the CDR3 is TGTGCCAGCAGCGTGTGGCAGGCCTCGAACACCGGGGAGCTGTTTTTT. It is translated as CASSVWQASNTGELFF.